Listed below are T cell receptor beta chains from one sample, sequenced in a study of cytomegalovirus exposure and HLA in healthy donors. The protocol was immunoSEQ multiplex PCR, while the TCRdb copy is restricted to in-frame clones and leaves out a portion. This repertoire shows over 150,000 clones, about 80% found once; its top ten account for 10% to 15%. The sample comprised PBMCs. The receptors shown here come from a man younger than 40 in good health and CMV-seropositive. Both conserved end residues are part of each CDR3. The D gene is left open where the match is weak. Only part of the rows carry a size: once, few, many, or a class if the clone is expanded.

CDR3: CASSLGLAPVNF
DNA: TGTGCCAGCAGTTTAGGACTAGCACCCGTCAATTTT
D: TRBD2
V: TRBV28
size: .
J: TRBJ2-3

CDR3: CASSLARELYTGELFF
DNA: TGTGCCAGCAGCTTAGCGCGGGAACTATACACCGGGGAGCTGTTTTTT
D: .
V: TRBV7-2
size: .
J: TRBJ2-2

CDR3: CASSARTATNEKLFF
DNA: TGTGCCAGTAGTGCCCGGACAGCAACTAATGAAAAACTGTTTTTT
D: .
V: TRBV19
size: .
J: TRBJ1-4

CDR3: CASGTWTSGSGGLSNIQYF
DNA: TGTGCCAGCGGAACCTGGACTAGCGGGAGCGGGGGGTTGTCAAACATTCAGTACTTC
D: TRBD2
V: TRBV27
size: .
J: TRBJ2-4

CDR3: CASRMGSGASYEQYF
DNA: TGCGCCAGCAGGATGGGGTCAGGGGCGTCCTACGAGCAGTACTTC
D: .
V: TRBV10-2
size: .
J: TRBJ2-7

CDR3: CASSGQGDSYEQYF
DNA: TGTGCCAGCAGTGGGCAGGGGGACTCCTACGAGCAGTACTTC
D: TRBD1
V: TRBV2
size: .
J: TRBJ2-7

CDR3: CASSIQPGLTDTQYF
DNA: TGTGCCAGCAGCATTCAACCGGGACTGACAGATACGCAGTATTTT
D: .
V: TRBV7-3
size: once
J: TRBJ2-3

CDR3: CASGQGWGTEAFF
DNA: TGTGCCAGCGGACAGGGGTGGGGCACTGAAGCTTTCTTT
D: TRBD1
V: TRBV28
size: .
J: TRBJ1-1

CDR3: CAVQRGASYEQYF
DNA: TGTGCCGTCCAGCGCGGAGCCTCCTACGAGCAGTACTTC
D: .
V: TRBV6-6
size: .
J: TRBJ2-7

CDR3: CASSDSSFSYNEQFF
DNA: TGTGCCAGCAGTGACTCTTCTTTCTCCTACAATGAGCAGTTCTTC
D: .
V: TRBV6-4
size: few
J: TRBJ2-1

CDR3: CASGFSTGEGETQYF
DNA: TGTGCTAGTGGTTTCTCGACAGGGGAAGGAGAGACCCAGTACTTC
D: TRBD1
V: TRBV12-5
size: .
J: TRBJ2-5

CDR3: CASSEPGQGIHEQYF
DNA: TGCGCCAGCAGCGAACCGGGACAGGGGATCCACGAGCAGTACTTC
D: TRBD1
V: TRBV10-1
size: few
J: TRBJ2-7

CDR3: CSSSLDRHEQYF
DNA: TGTTCCAGCAGCTTAGACAGGCACGAGCAGTACTTC
D: .
V: TRBV7-9
size: .
J: TRBJ2-7

CDR3: CATSMTGTGRGKLFF
DNA: TGTGCCACCAGCATGACCGGGACAGGGAGAGGAAAACTGTTTTTT
D: TRBD1
V: TRBV15
size: .
J: TRBJ1-4

CDR3: CASRPGVSSYNEQFF
DNA: TGCGCCAGCAGGCCGGGAGTGAGCTCCTACAATGAGCAGTTCTTC
D: .
V: TRBV5-1
size: .
J: TRBJ2-1

CDR3: CASTLGLASYEQYF
DNA: TGTGCCAGCACATTGGGACTAGCGTCCTACGAGCAGTACTTC
D: TRBD2
V: TRBV2
size: .
J: TRBJ2-7

CDR3: CASTTGTGGSYEQYF
DNA: TGTGCCAGCACAACAGGGACAGGGGGCTCCTACGAGCAGTACTTC
D: TRBD1
V: TRBV11-2
size: few
J: TRBJ2-7

CDR3: CASIDRPRSYEQYF
DNA: TGTGCCAGCATTGACAGGCCCCGCTCCTACGAGCAGTACTTC
D: .
V: TRBV28
size: .
J: TRBJ2-7

CDR3: CSVGSSPSYNEQFF
DNA: TGCAGCGTTGGGAGCTCTCCGTCCTACAATGAGCAGTTCTTC
D: .
V: TRBV29-1
size: .
J: TRBJ2-1

CDR3: CASSFQGYEQYF
DNA: TGTGCCAGCAGTTTTCAGGGCTACGAGCAGTACTTC
D: .
V: TRBV28
size: .
J: TRBJ2-7

CDR3: CASSANSGRAETQYF
DNA: TGTGCCAGCAGCGCAAATAGCGGGAGAGCAGAGACCCAGTACTTC
D: TRBD2
V: TRBV9
size: .
J: TRBJ2-5

CDR3: CASSQVGGADTQYF
DNA: TGTGCCAGCAGCCAAGTTGGGGGCGCAGATACGCAGTATTTT
D: .
V: TRBV4-2
size: .
J: TRBJ2-3

CDR3: CASSPSLSYEQYF
DNA: TGTGCCAGCAGCCCCAGTTTGTCCTACGAGCAGTACTTC
D: .
V: TRBV11-2
size: once
J: TRBJ2-7

CDR3: CASSPGLAGILSYEQYF
DNA: TGTGCCAGCAGCCCTGGACTAGCGGGCATCCTCTCCTACGAGCAGTACTTC
D: TRBD2
V: TRBV5-6
size: few
J: TRBJ2-7

CDR3: CASSESDRLNQPQHF
DNA: TGTGCCAGCAGTGAATCGGACAGGCTCAATCAGCCCCAGCATTTT
D: TRBD1
V: TRBV2
size: .
J: TRBJ1-5

CDR3: CASSLTGTGLSSTDTQYF
DNA: TGTGCCAGCAGCTTAACCGGGACAGGGTTGAGCAGCACAGATACGCAGTATTTT
D: TRBD1
V: TRBV7-3
size: .
J: TRBJ2-3

CDR3: CASSFGGADNTEAFF
DNA: TGTGCCAGCAGTTTCGGAGGGGCCGATAACACTGAAGCTTTCTTT
D: .
V: TRBV28
size: few
J: TRBJ1-1

CDR3: CATSRDRSPSREQYF
DNA: TGTGCCACCAGCCGGGACAGATCCCCGTCGAGGGAGCAGTACTTC
D: TRBD1
V: TRBV15
size: once
J: TRBJ2-7

CDR3: CASTSGLAGVYEQYF
DNA: TGTGCCAGCACCTCGGGACTAGCGGGAGTCTACGAGCAGTACTTC
D: TRBD2
V: TRBV2
size: .
J: TRBJ2-7

CDR3: CASSFVDRSNTEAFF
DNA: TGTGCCAGCAGTTTCGTCGACAGGTCGAACACTGAAGCTTTCTTT
D: .
V: TRBV6-5
size: .
J: TRBJ1-1

CDR3: CASRATFGVTGANVLTF
DNA: TGTGCCAGCAGAGCCACCTTCGGGGTAACTGGGGCCAACGTCCTGACTTTC
D: .
V: TRBV7-9
size: .
J: TRBJ2-6

CDR3: CAWLQGMTEAFF
DNA: TGTGCCTGGCTGCAGGGGATGACTGAAGCTTTCTTT
D: .
V: TRBV30
size: few
J: TRBJ1-1

CDR3: CASSIGQINTEAFF
DNA: TGTGCCAGCAGCATAGGACAGATAAACACTGAAGCTTTCTTT
D: .
V: TRBV13
size: .
J: TRBJ1-1

CDR3: CASSLAGTAFHQYF
DNA: TGCGCCAGCAGCTTGGCCGGGACAGCTTTTCACCAGTACTTC
D: TRBD1
V: TRBV5-1
size: .
J: TRBJ2-5

CDR3: CATSRGGHNQPQHF
DNA: TGTGCCACCAGCAGGGGGGGGCACAATCAGCCCCAGCATTTT
D: .
V: TRBV15
size: .
J: TRBJ1-5

CDR3: CASSPSPGGAWNTEAFF
DNA: TGTGCCAGCAGCCCATCCCCCGGCGGAGCCTGGAACACTGAAGCTTTCTTT
D: .
V: TRBV7-9
size: .
J: TRBJ1-1

CDR3: CASSLIQAAAFF
DNA: TGTGCCAGCAGTTTAATCCAAGCCGCAGCTTTCTTT
D: .
V: TRBV28
size: .
J: TRBJ1-1

CDR3: CASSMPQGRGNQPQHF
DNA: TGTGCCAGTAGTATGCCCCAGGGTAGGGGCAATCAGCCCCAGCATTTT
D: .
V: TRBV19
size: .
J: TRBJ1-5

CDR3: CASSVTSGSPYEQYF
DNA: TGCGCCAGCAGCGTGACTAGCGGGTCGCCCTACGAGCAGTACTTC
D: TRBD2
V: TRBV5-1
size: .
J: TRBJ2-7

CDR3: CASSSSLRVRSYEQYF
DNA: TGTGCCAGCAGCTCCTCCCTCCGGGTCCGTTCCTACGAGCAGTACTTC
D: .
V: TRBV5-6
size: .
J: TRBJ2-7

CDR3: CSVRREVGLNTEAFF
DNA: TGCAGCGTTCGCAGGGAGGTGGGCTTAAACACTGAAGCTTTCTTT
D: .
V: TRBV29-1
size: .
J: TRBJ1-1

CDR3: CASSFFSRAPGGYTF
DNA: TGCGCCAGCAGCTTTTTCTCCAGGGCCCCTGGAGGCTACACCTTC
D: .
V: TRBV5-1
size: .
J: TRBJ1-2

CDR3: CASSSGTSGTNEQFF
DNA: TGTGCCAGCAGCTCCGGGACTAGCGGGACGAATGAGCAGTTCTTC
D: TRBD2
V: TRBV5-8
size: .
J: TRBJ2-1

CDR3: CATGLAGGPWYEQYF
DNA: TGTGCCACCGGACTAGCGGGAGGGCCGTGGTACGAGCAGTACTTC
D: TRBD2
V: TRBV27
size: .
J: TRBJ2-7

CDR3: CASSERGTGELFF
DNA: TGCGCCAGCAGTGAGAGGGGCACCGGGGAGCTGTTTTTT
D: .
V: TRBV10-1
size: once
J: TRBJ2-2

CDR3: CASSFGSFGSEQFF
DNA: TGTGCCAGCAGTTTCGGGTCCTTCGGCTCTGAGCAGTTCTTC
D: .
V: TRBV6-6
size: .
J: TRBJ2-1

CDR3: CASSLGGRTVDNEQFF
DNA: TGTGCCAGCAGCTTAGGGGGCCGTACGGTAGACAATGAGCAGTTCTTC
D: .
V: TRBV11-2
size: .
J: TRBJ2-1

CDR3: CASRRLAGGADYEQYF
DNA: TGTGCCAGTAGACGACTAGCGGGAGGTGCAGACTACGAGCAGTACTTC
D: TRBD2
V: TRBV19
size: .
J: TRBJ2-7

CDR3: CASSPQGPQETQYF
DNA: TGTGCCAGCAGCCCGCAGGGTCCCCAAGAGACCCAGTACTTC
D: .
V: TRBV5-4
size: .
J: TRBJ2-5